This T cell receptor beta chain stems from a study of T-cell reconstitution after alpha-beta-depleted transplantation in children. Using unique molecular identifiers, the investigators prepared the TCRbeta library. TCRdb used MiXCR to reprocess the PCR reads, holding one entry per CDR3 protein. The repertoire holds 500,000 to 600,000 distinct CDR3 sequences, with 30% to 35% as singletons. The source material was PBMCs from the stem cell graft donor, sampled from the stem cell graft. This TCR came from a human donor who donated a stem cell graft to a child with aplastic anemia.

The CDR3 DNA sequence: TGTGCCAGCAGCCCGGGGATGGGACAGGCGAACACCGGGGAGCTGTTTTTT. It codes for CASSPGMGQANTGELFF. The J gene is TRBJ2-2, the V gene TRBV7-7, with 8 bases matching TRBD1. Trimming cost V 5 bases and J 0 bases; bases outside gene matches: 8. This CDR3 contains 17 residues. Germline CDR1 SSHAT, CDR2 FNYEAQ (reference sequence).